These 10 T cell receptor beta chains share one sample of origin, sequenced in a study of patients and donors after allogeneic stem cell transplantation. MiXCR, applied by TCRdb to the RT-PCR reads, yields one record per CDR3 protein. The sample has some 160,000 distinct CDR3 sequences, 20% to 25% seen once. The sequenced sample consisted of blood, either unsorted or a sorted T cell fraction (not recorded which). All receptors come from a human donor who was either an allogeneic HSCT recipient or a stem cell or donor lymphocyte infusion donor (not recorded which). It is not recorded whose cells these are; they may come from a transplant donor.

The gene calls are TRBV5-1 and TRBJ2-3, with 10 bases matching TRBD2. From germline, CDR1 is SGHRS and CDR2 YFSETQ. Trimming removed 4 bases from V and 6 bases from J; junction bases left unmatched: 11. The CDR3 contains 16 residues. The CDR3: CASSAASGGTDDTQYF. The CDR3, as DNA: TGCGCCAGCAGCGCCGCTAGCGGGGGAACGGATGATACGCAGTATTTT.

This clonotype was counted many times. The chain couples TRBV15 to TRBJ2-3, with unresolved D. The V gene lost 0 bases and the J gene lost 0 bases, with 4 bases spanning the gap. The CDR3 spans 14 residues. Germline assignment: CDR1 LNHNV and CDR2 YYDKDF (reference sequence). As DNA, the CDR3 is TGTGCCACCAGCAGAGAGTATAGCACAGATACGCAGTATTTT. Residues: CATSREYSTDTQYF.

The genes are TRBV6-6 and TRBJ2-5; no clear D gene. The CDR3 runs to 13 residues. The V and J ends lost 0 bases and 1 base respectively, with 3 bases between them. In germline, CDR1 is MNHNY, CDR2 SVGAGI (reference sequence). The CDR3 spells CASSYSPQETQYF. Here the CDR3 DNA reads TGTGCCAGCAGTTACTCTCCCCAAGAGACCCAGTACTTC.

This clonotype was counted a few times. The genes are TRBV5-1 and TRBJ2-5; TRBD2 is a possible D gene (5 bases). CDR3 length equals 16 residues. In germline, CDR1 is SGHRS, CDR2 YFSETQ. V was shortened by 0 bases and J by 0 bases, with 12 bases between the two germline ends. The CDR3 DNA sequence: TGCGCCAGCAGCTTGGAAGGACTCCTGTACCAAGAGACCCAGTACTTC. Protein sequence: CASSLEGLLYQETQYF.

J is TRBJ2-4 and V is TRBV21-1; TRBD2 is taken as the D call from the table, unchecked against the DNA. TRBV21-1 is recorded as a pseudogene. CDR3 size: 14 residues. CDR3 nucleotides: TGTGCCAGCAGCAAACTCCCGGGACTCAGGATTCAGTACTTC. Translating gives CASSKLPGLRIQYF.

The chain combines TRBV19 with TRBJ1-5, with 10 bases fitting TRBD1. CDR1 is LNHDA, CDR2 SQIVND, per germline (reference sequence). The J segment lost 5 bases and the V segment lost 4 bases, leaving 17 bases of the junction unmatched. This CDR3 region has 19 residues. The CDR3 DNA follows: TGTGCCAGTAGTACCTTTAGGCGGGACAGGGGACAACCCTATCAGCCCCAGCATTTT. Translation: CASSTFRRDRGQPYQPQHF.

This sequence joins TRBV7-2 and TRBJ2-3; D may be TRBD1 or TRBD2 (5 bases each). Trimming took off 5 bases at V and 0 bases at J, with 21 bases between the two ends. The germline CDR1 and CDR2 sequences are SGHTA and FQGNSA. The CDR3 totals 18 residues. The DNA for the CDR3 is TGTGCCAGCAGCCCCGGGACCGGGACCTTTGCCAGCACAGATACGCAGTATTTT. Protein sequence: CASSPGTGTFASTDTQYF.

This clonotype was seen only a few times. The chain is built from TRBV4-1 and TRBJ1-2; possibly TRBD1 for D (5 bases). This CDR3 region has 16 residues. The V gene's germline CDR1 is MGHRA and CDR2 YSYEKL. Trimming removed 4 bases from V and 3 bases from J, with 18 bases in between. CDR3 coding DNA: TGCGCCAGCAGCCCGAGCGGCCGGGACTTCCACTATGGCTACACCTTC. Its protein is CASSPSGRDFHYGYTF.

On this clonotype: At one boundary the junction diverges from the germline segment, which might be a read error. The V and J genes are TRBV7-7 and TRBJ1-5; D is unclear. The CDR3 extends over 15 amino acids. CDR1 and CDR2 (germline): SSHAT, FNYEAQ (reference sequence). In DNA, the CDR3 is TGTGCTAGCAGCTTAGGGCCGCCCGTTTTATGGCCCCAGCATTTT. It yields the protein CASSLGPPVLWPQHF.

Only one count was recorded for this clonotype. The rearrangement links TRBV7-2 to TRBJ2-1; 8 bases fit TRBD2. In germline, CDR1 is SGHTA, CDR2 FQGNSA. The length of the CDR3 is 15 residues. V lost 4 bases and J lost 8; bases outside the gene matches: 10. CDR3 bases: TGTGCCAGCAGCTCCGAGCCAGCGGGGGTCGATGAGCAGTTCTTC. Translating it yields CASSSEPAGVDEQFF.